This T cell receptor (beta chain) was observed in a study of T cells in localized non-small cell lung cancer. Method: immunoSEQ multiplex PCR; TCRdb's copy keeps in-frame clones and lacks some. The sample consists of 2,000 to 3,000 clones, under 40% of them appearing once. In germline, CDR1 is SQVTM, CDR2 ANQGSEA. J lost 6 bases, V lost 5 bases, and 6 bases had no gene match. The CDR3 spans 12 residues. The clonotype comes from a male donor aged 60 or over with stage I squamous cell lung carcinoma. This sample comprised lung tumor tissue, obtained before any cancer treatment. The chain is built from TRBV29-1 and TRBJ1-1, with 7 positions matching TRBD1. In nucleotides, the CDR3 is TGCAGCGTTATACAGACAGGGTCTGAAGCTTTCTTT. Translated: CSVIQTGSEAFF. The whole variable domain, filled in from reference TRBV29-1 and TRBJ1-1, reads SAVISQKPSRDICQRGTSLTIQCQVDSQVTMMFWYRQQPGQSLTLIATANQGSEATYESGFVIDKFPISRPNLTFSTLTVSNMSPEDSSIYLCSVIQTGSEAFFGQGTRLTVV.